This T cell receptor (beta chain) was observed in a study of blood T cell repertoires in COVID-19. As for the study in general: Samples came from the United States, Italy and Spain, spanning acute and convalescent COVID-19.

This CDR3 spans 14 amino acids. V was trimmed by 7 bases and J by 2 bases, leaving 12 bases between them. Germline lookup yields CDR1 MDHEN and CDR2 SYDVKM. Original data processing: Estimates of nucleated cell counts were drawn from the amplification of reference gene primers. Some clones are missing from TCRdb's copy, which holds only in-frame ones; the method was immunoSEQ multiplex PCR. The DNA gave D and trimming, while V, J and clone size come from that table. The data show some 220,000 clones, with around 80% seen just once and 9.5% to 15% held by the top ten. The rearrangement joins TRBV28 to TRBJ1-5; TRBD1 is a possible D gene (5 bases). The specimen sequenced was peripheral blood. This sequence originates from a human donor in a cohort sampled during active COVID-19. The CDR3, as DNA: TGTGCCAGCACCTCGGGGGGTGGCAATCAGCCCCAGCATTTT. Its protein is CASTSGGGNQPQHF.